A selection of T cell receptor beta chains follows, all from one sample in a study of T cell clones after liver transplantation. TCRdb's table, derived via immunoSEQ multiplex PCR, lists solely in-frame clones and lacks some. Counted here are tens of thousands of clones, 70% to 85% occurring once; the ten biggest clones make up approximately 0.45%. The sample consisted of CD4+ T cells from blood, taken approximately 3.5 years after liver transplant. Receptors originate from a human patient who received a liver transplant. Some T cells may be transferred from the graft donor. Each CDR3 is given with its conserved first and last residue. Fields, in order: D gene, CDR3 length, J gene, clone size, V gene, CDR3 protein, CDR3 DNA. D genes are given only for firm matches. Only some rows state a clone size, as once, few, many or a class for expanded clones.

>.|14|TRBJ2-1|.|TRBV28
CASGERTHYNEQFF
TGTGCCAGCGGGGAGCGGACCCACTACAATGAGCAGTTCTTC
>TRBD1|15|TRBJ1-2|once|TRBV6-6
CASSPTGGESYGYTF
TGTGCCAGCAGTCCGACAGGGGGCGAGTCGTATGGCTACACCTTC
>.|16|TRBJ2-2|.|TRBV5-1
CASSLLAPSNTGELFF
TGCGCCAGCAGCCTACTGGCTCCCTCGAACACCGGGGAGCTGTTTTTT
>TRBD1|13|TRBJ1-1|.|TRBV5-1
CASSLTGGTEAFF
TGCGCCAGCAGCTTGACAGGGGGCACTGAAGCTTTCTTT
>.|16|TRBJ1-2|few|TRBV28
CASSSPNLDSPYGYTF
TGTGCCAGCAGTTCCCCTAATTTGGACAGTCCCTATGGCTACACCTTC
>.|11|TRBJ2-3|few|TRBV2
CASRYTDTQYF
TGTGCCAGCCGATACACAGATACGCAGTATTTT
>.|14|TRBJ2-3|.|TRBV7-2
CASSRVMSTDTQYF
TGTGCCAGCAGCAGGGTAATGAGCACAGATACGCAGTATTTT
>TRBD1|19|TRBJ1-2|.|TRBV5-1
CASSSRGQGASTAEYGYTF
TGCGCCAGCAGCTCAAGGGGACAGGGGGCGTCGACCGCGGAATATGGCTACACCTTC
>.|16|TRBJ2-5|.|TRBV15
CATSRPGYAGQETQYF
TGTGCCACCAGCAGGCCTGGTTACGCGGGCCAAGAGACCCAGTACTTC
>.|16|TRBJ2-4|.|TRBV28
CASSFTPGVAKNIQYF
TGTGCCAGCAGTTTCACGCCCGGGGTTGCCAAAAACATTCAGTACTTC